This T cell receptor beta chain was documented in a study of blood T cell repertoires in COVID-19. Study background: Acute and convalescent COVID-19 samples came from the United States, Italy and Spain. In each case, the material was cDNA or gDNA derived from T cells, B-cell-depleted T cells, or PBMCs.

Per the germline V gene, CDR1 is LNHDA and CDR2 is SQIVND (reference sequence). J was trimmed by 0 bases and V by 4 bases; bases with no gene match: 5. The CDR3 extends over 15 amino acids. Per the original methods: Amplifying reference gene primers gave estimates of nucleated cell counts. The method was immunoSEQ multiplex PCR; TCRdb's version includes in-frame clones alone and lacks a portion of them. That table supplies the V and J calls and clone size; D and trimming were determined from the DNA. Among 250,000 to 300,000 clones listed, 65% to 90% were seen once. The source of this sequence is a man aged 45-65 years with active or convalescent COVID-19. The chain links TRBV19 to TRBJ1-1, with 7 bases lining up with TRBD1. The sample taken for sequencing was peripheral blood. The CDR3 DNA follows: TGTGCCAGTAGTAGGACAGGACGAATGAACACTGAAGCTTTCTTT. Translation: CASSRTGRMNTEAFF.